The present entry profiles one TCR beta chain with its context. Only in-frame clones appear in the TCRdb table, and some are missing; sequencing was by immunoSEQ multiplex PCR. This sample carries 400,000 to 500,000 clones, 85% to 90% of them seen once, and the ten largest clones take approximately 1.8%. Germline lookup yields CDR1 MNHEY and CDR2 SVGAGI. The CDR3 runs 14 residues. J gave up 2 bases and V 6 bases, and 6 bases lay outside the gene matches. The data derive from a study of blood T cell repertoires in COVID-19. This chain links TRBV6-5 with TRBJ2-7; 8 nucleotides line up with TRBD1. This receptor was identified in a woman in her 40s who had recovered from COVID-19. Sequencing was carried out using PBMCs or T cells enriched from blood (not recorded which). The CDR3 DNA follows: TGTGCCAGCAGACGGACAGGGCTTGCCTACGAGCAGTACTTC. This codes for CASRRTGLAYEQYF.